This TCR beta chain was sequenced during a study of blood T cell repertoires in COVID-19. Overall study: The origin of the acute and convalescent COVID-19 samples was the United States, Italy and Spain.

The table came from immunoSEQ multiplex PCR; TCRdb's copy has only in-frame clones and leaves some out. The sample includes some 460,000 clones, about nine tenths of them seen just once. Germline CDR1 is KGHSH and CDR2 is LQKENI. CDR3 length: 15 amino acids. Trimming cost V 3 bases and J 5 bases; bases outside gene matches: 7. The cohort comprised adults aged 18 to 89 years residing in some 24 US areas. The chain recombines TRBV18 with TRBJ2-1; TRBD1 agrees at 7 bases. This TCR was sampled from a woman between 18 and 29 years old who had recovered from COVID-19. The sample was PBMCs or T cells enriched from blood (not recorded which). CDR3: CASSPILTGDNEQFF. The CDR3 DNA follows: TGTGCCAGCTCACCGATACTAACAGGGGACAATGAGCAGTTCTTC.